The source of this T cell receptor beta chain is a study of OX40 agonist ivuxolimab in advanced cancers. For the study at large: As their treatment, patients were administered ivuxolimab, an agonistic anti-OX40 (CD134) antibody. The dose-escalation group included hepatocellular carcinoma, melanoma, renal cell carcinoma and head and neck cancer. Intravenous ivuxolimab was administered to patients every 2 weeks at 0.01 to 10 mg/kg.

CDR1 is MNHEY and CDR2 is SMNVEV in the germline V gene (reference sequence). CDR3 length: 20 residues. Trimming removed 2 bases at V and 3 bases at J, with 28 bases between. Some clones are missing from TCRdb's copy, which holds only in-frame ones; the method was immunoSEQ multiplex PCR. The table records some 50,000 clones, nearly 90% of them present only once. Findings and caveats of the study: CD4+ and CD8+ blood T cells expanded clonally by week 6 at 0.1 to 3.0 mg/kg.

A remark on this clone: The target antigen is unknown.

Specimen: CD4+ or CD8+ T cells sorted from blood, collected in a trial of the OX40 agonist ivuxolimab. The chain uses TRBV27 and TRBJ2-5; D is uncertain. The source of this sequence is an adult with an advanced solid tumor such as melanoma, head and neck, liver or kidney cancer. CDR3 in amino acids: CASSLAPGGLRRPGEETQYF. The CDR3 DNA follows: TGTGCCAGCAGTTTAGCACCAGGCGGATTGCGTAGGCCTGGGGAAGAGACCCAGTACTTC.